This T cell receptor (beta chain) is drawn from a study of T cells in women clearing cervical HPV infection. Repertoires were generated with immunoSEQ multiplex PCR, while TCRdb's copy carries only in-frame clones and drops some. The sample data list 40,000 to 45,000 clones. V gave up 5 bases and J gave up 1 base, with 14 bases separating them. Germline lookup yields CDR1 SGHTA and CDR2 FQGNSA. This CDR3 region has 15 residues. A remark on this clone: No antigen is known for it. The CDR3 end lies 3 residues beyond the end of the read and is filled in from the germline J gene.

Study results and caveats: Repertoire richness, not evenness, was significantly elevated in CIN3+ cases versus controls. Controls had more TRBV6-7 (approximately 0.15%) than cases (around 0.11%). Effector/memory and HPV-specific T cells were not isolated, and association timing is unknown.

Sequenced: blood buffy coat. The chain joins TRBV7-2 to TRBJ2-5; maybe TRBD1 (6 bases). The sequence came from a woman aged 18-70 years with a cervical HPV16 infection that either progressed to CIN3+ or cleared (not recorded which). The covered CDR3 bases are TGTGCCAGCAGCCTCGCGCCGGACAGCCAAGAGACC. Translation: CASSLAPDSQET. The entire CDR3 protein reads CASSLAPDSQETQYF.